One and the same sample provided the 7 T cell receptor beta chains below, sequenced in a study of siplizumab effects on memory and regulatory T cells. Sequenced by immunoSEQ multiplex PCR; TCRdb stores in-frame clones only, minus some. The table lists approximately 60,000 clones, around three quarters of them singletons. The sample taken for sequencing was memory CD4+ T cells sorted from blood. All receptors derive from a human donor in good health.

This chain connects TRBV7-2 to TRBJ1-1, with D possibly being TRBD1 (5 bases). The V gene lost 5 bases and the J gene lost 5 bases, with 15 bases spanning the gap. This CDR3 region has 14 residues. Per the germline V gene, CDR1 is SGHTA and CDR2 is FQGNSA. CDR3: CASSQGREVTEAFF. CDR3 in DNA: TGTGCCAGCAGCCAAGGCAGGGAGGTAACTGAAGCTTTCTTT.

The J gene is TRBJ2-6, the V gene TRBV11-1, with D perhaps matching TRBD1 (5 bases). Germline CDR1 reads SGHAT; CDR2 reads FQDESV (reference sequence). Trimming pared 5 bases from V and 0 bases from J, leaving 11 bases between. The CDR3 spans 16 residues. The CDR3 DNA reads as TGTGCCAGCAGCGTCAGGGCATTCTCTGGGGCCAACGTCCTGACTTTC. This sequence encodes CASSVRAFSGANVLTF.

The chain carries TRBV11-3 and TRBJ2-2; D possibly uses TRBD1 or TRBD2 (5 bases each). This CDR3 region has 14 residues. The V gene lost 5 bases and the J gene lost 0 bases, with 7 bases spanning the gap. Per the germline V gene, CDR1 is SGHNT and CDR2 is YENEEA. The CDR3, as DNA: TGTGCCAGCAGCGGGGGTACGAACACCGGGGAGCTGTTTTTT. Translation gives CASSGGTNTGELFF.

This clone is termed medium-sized (0.01 to 0.1%). This rearrangement joins TRBV10-3 to TRBJ1-1; D remains unclear. This CDR3 contains 12 residues. Germline lookup yields CDR1 ENHRY and CDR2 SYGVKD. V was trimmed by 3 bases and J by 3 bases, leaving 5 bases between them. The CDR3 region is CAISEPDTEAFF. Written as DNA, the CDR3 is TGTGCCATCAGTGAACCCGACACTGAAGCTTTCTTT.

The chain combines TRBV19 with TRBJ2-3; TRBD1 aligns across 8 bases. This CDR3 has 14 residues. Losses at the gene ends were 6 bases for V and 2 bases for J; bases not matched to a gene: 4. Looked up from germline, CDR1 is LNHDA and CDR2 is SQIVND (reference sequence). CDR3 residues: CASRKTGVTDTQYF. CDR3 nucleotides: TGTGCCAGTAGGAAGACAGGGGTCACAGATACGCAGTATTTT.

The rearrangement links TRBV7-3 to TRBJ2-6, with no clear D. CDR3 length: 16 residues. Trimming took 5 bases from V and 2 from J, leaving 13 bases between them. Germline lookup yields CDR1 SGHTA and CDR2 FQGTGA. CDR3 region: CASSPSRAAGANVLTF. CDR3 nucleotides: TGTGCCAGCAGCCCCTCTAGGGCAGCTGGGGCCAACGTCCTGACTTTC.

The sample holds one count of this clone. V is TRBV5-1 and J is TRBJ1-1, with 9 bases identical to TRBD1. Per germline, CDR1 SGHRS and CDR2 YFSETQ. The CDR3 spans 18 residues. With 0 bases clipped from V and 0 bases from J, the junction kept 9 bases outside the gene matches. The CDR3 DNA follows: TGCGCCAGCAGCTTGGGCCCTATGGGACAGGGAATGAACACTGAAGCTTTCTTT. It encodes CASSLGPMGQGMNTEAFF.